This T cell receptor beta chain came from a study of T-cell reconstitution after alpha-beta-depleted transplantation in children. From germline, CDR1 is SQVTM and CDR2 ANQGSEA. This CDR3 contains 13 residues. The V end lost 7 bases, the J end lost 0 bases, and 12 bases lay between the germline ends. TCRbeta library preparation incorporated unique molecular identifiers. One entry per CDR3 protein results from TCRdb running MiXCR on the PCR reads. The data contain roughly 670,000 distinct CDR3 sequences, around 14% of them singletons. This clonotype has a count of ten or more. The rearrangement joins TRBV29-1 to TRBJ1-1, with no clear D. This material consisted of PBMCs, taken before TCRalphabeta/CD19-depleted stem cell transplant. The receptor's source is a girl aged 2 to 9 with congenital amegakaryocytic thrombocytopenia, due to receive a stem cell transplant. The CDR3 sequence is CSGGARLNTEAFF. The CDR3 DNA is TGCAGCGGGGGAGCAAGACTGAACACTGAAGCTTTCTTT.